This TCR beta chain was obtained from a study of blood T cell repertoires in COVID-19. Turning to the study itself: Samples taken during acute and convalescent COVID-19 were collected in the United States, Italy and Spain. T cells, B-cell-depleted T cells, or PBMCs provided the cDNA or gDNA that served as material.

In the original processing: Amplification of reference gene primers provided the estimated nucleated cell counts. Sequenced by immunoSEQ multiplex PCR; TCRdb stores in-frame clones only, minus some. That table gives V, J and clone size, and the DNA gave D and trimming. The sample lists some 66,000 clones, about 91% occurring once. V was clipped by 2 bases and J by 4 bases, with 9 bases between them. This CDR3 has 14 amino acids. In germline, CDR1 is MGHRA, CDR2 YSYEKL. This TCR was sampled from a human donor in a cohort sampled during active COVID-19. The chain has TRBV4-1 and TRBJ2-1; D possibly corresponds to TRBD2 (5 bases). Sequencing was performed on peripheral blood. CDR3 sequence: CASSQSGFYNEQFF. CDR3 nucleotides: TGCGCCAGCAGCCAAAGCGGCTTTTACAATGAGCAGTTCTTC.